This T cell receptor (beta chain) was sequenced during a study of blood T cell repertoires in COVID-19. Study information: Both acute and convalescent COVID-19 samples were obtained from the United States, Italy and Spain. T cells, B-cell-depleted T cells, or PBMCs provided the cDNA or gDNA that served as material.

The germline CDR1 and CDR2 sequences are SNHLY and FYNNEI. V was shortened by 4 bases and J by 4 bases, with 20 bases between the two germline ends. The CDR3 contains 17 residues. The Seattle site enrolled patients during active infection and followed them longitudinally. Authors' methods: For nucleated cells, counts were estimated from reference gene primer amplification. Here immunoSEQ multiplex PCR was the method, and the copy in TCRdb shows in-frame clones only, minus some. For V, J and clone size, that table is used; D and trimming come from the DNA. In the table there are 250,000 to 300,000 clones, more than 85% of which are singletons.

The rearrangement links TRBV2 to TRBJ1-5; D ambiguous. This TCR was sampled from a woman aged 55-75 years with COVID-19, enrolled during active disease. Sequenced material: peripheral blood. CDR3 sequence reads: CASSGLEAPWSNQPQHF. CDR3 bases: TGTGCCAGCAGTGGGCTGGAGGCACCCTGGAGTAATCAGCCCCAGCATTTT.